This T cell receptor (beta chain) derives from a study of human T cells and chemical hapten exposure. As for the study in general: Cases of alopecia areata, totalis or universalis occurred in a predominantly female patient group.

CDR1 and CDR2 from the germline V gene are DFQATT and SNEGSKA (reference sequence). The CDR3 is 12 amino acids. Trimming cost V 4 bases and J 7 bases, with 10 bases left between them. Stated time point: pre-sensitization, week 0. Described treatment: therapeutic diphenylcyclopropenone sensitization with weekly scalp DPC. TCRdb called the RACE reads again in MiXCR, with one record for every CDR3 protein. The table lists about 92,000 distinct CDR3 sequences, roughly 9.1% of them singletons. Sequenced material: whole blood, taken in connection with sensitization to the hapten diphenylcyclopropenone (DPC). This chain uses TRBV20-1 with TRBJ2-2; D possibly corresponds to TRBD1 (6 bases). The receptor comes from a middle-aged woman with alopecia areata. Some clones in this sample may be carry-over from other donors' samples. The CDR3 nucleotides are TGCAGTGCTACAGGGGTGAACGGGGAGCTGTTTTTT. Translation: CSATGVNGELFF.